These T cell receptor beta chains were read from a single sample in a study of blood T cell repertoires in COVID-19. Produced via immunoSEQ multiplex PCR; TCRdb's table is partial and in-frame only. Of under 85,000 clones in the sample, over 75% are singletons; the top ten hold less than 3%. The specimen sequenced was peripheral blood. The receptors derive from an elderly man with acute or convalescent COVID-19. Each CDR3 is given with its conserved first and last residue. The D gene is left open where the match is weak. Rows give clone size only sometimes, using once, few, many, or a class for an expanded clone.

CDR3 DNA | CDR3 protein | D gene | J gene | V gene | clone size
TGTGCCAGCAGCCAGGTGGCCGATAACACCATATATTTT | CASSQVADNTIYF | NA | TRBJ1-3 | TRBV5-4 | once
TGTGCCAGTAGTATCACAGGAGGGTCAGGGGGAGACCAAGAGACCCAGTACTTC | CASSITGGSGGDQETQYF | NA | TRBJ2-5 | TRBV19 | NA
TGTGCCACCAGTGATCCGACCCAGACCGTCCGGGCAGGGGGCTACACCTTC | CATSDPTQTVRAGGYTF | NA | TRBJ1-2 | TRBV24-1 | NA
TGTGCCAGCAGCCCCCAAAAGGGGGGGATCGGGGAGCTGTTTTTT | CASSPQKGGIGELFF | NA | TRBJ2-2 | TRBV9 | NA
TGTGCCAGCAGAAGTAGCGGGAGCTCCTACGAGCAGTACTTC | CASRSSGSSYEQYF | TRBD2 | TRBJ2-7 | TRBV11-2 | once
TGTGCCAGCTCGGAGACAGGCGTACAAGAGACCCAGTACTTC | CASSETGVQETQYF | NA | TRBJ2-5 | TRBV18 | NA
TGTGCCAGCAGTCAGCCAGGGCAGGATGGAGCTTTCTTT | CASSQPGQDGAFF | NA | TRBJ1-1 | TRBV6-5 | NA
TGTGCCAGCAGCCCCGAGGCCCGGAGGGGCAATTCACCCCTCCACTTT | CASSPEARRGNSPLHF | NA | TRBJ1-6 | TRBV7-8 | NA
TGTGCCTGGAGTTACAGGGTAACTCTTGCTTTCTTT | CAWSYRVTLAFF | NA | TRBJ1-1 | TRBV30 | NA
TGTGCCAGTACCCCAAGAAGAGATAGCTCCTACAATGAGCAGTTCTTC | CASTPRRDSSYNEQFF | NA | TRBJ2-1 | TRBV19 | NA
TGTGCCAGCAGTGCGCGGAGGGCGGTGTTCCAGAACACTGAAGCTTTCTTT | CASSARRAVFQNTEAFF | NA | TRBJ1-1 | TRBV25-1 | few
TGTGCCAGCAGCACCCTAACAGGGGGAAGCAATCAGCCCCAGCATTTT | CASSTLTGGSNQPQHF | TRBD1 | TRBJ1-5 | TRBV5-6 | NA
TGTGCCAGCAGTTTCGGGAGGGGCCGGGACACCGGGGAGCTGTTTTTT | CASSFGRGRDTGELFF | TRBD2 | TRBJ2-2 | TRBV27 | NA
TGTGCCAGCAGTTTACGAGGGTACAGCAATCAGCCCCAGCATTTT | CASSLRGYSNQPQHF | NA | TRBJ1-5 | TRBV27 | NA
TGTGCCAGCAGCTTAGAGCGGGAAACCGGGGAGCTGTTTTTT | CASSLERETGELFF | NA | TRBJ2-2 | TRBV11-2 | NA
TGTGCCAGCAGCGTAGAACAGGGGGCCAGTGGCTACACCTTC | CASSVEQGASGYTF | TRBD1 | TRBJ1-2 | TRBV9 | few
TGTGCCAGCAGCCAAGGTTTAGGGGGTCCGTACGAGCAGTACTTC | CASSQGLGGPYEQYF | NA | TRBJ2-7 | TRBV4-2 | once
TGTGCCAGCAGCCAAGATCGGGACAGGGGGACTTTCTTT | CASSQDRDRGTFF | TRBD1 | TRBJ1-1 | TRBV3-1/TRBV3-2 | once
TGTGCCAGCAGCTTAGGAACTCAGGGCCCCTACGAGCAGTACTTC | CASSLGTQGPYEQYF | NA | TRBJ2-7 | TRBV7-8 | NA
TGTGCCAGCTCGGCGACAGGGGACCAGCCCCAGCATTTT | CASSATGDQPQHF | TRBD1 | TRBJ1-5 | TRBV18 | NA
TGTGCCAGCAGCTTAGCGTCCGGGACTAGCGGCTACAATGAGCAGTTCTTC | CASSLASGTSGYNEQFF | TRBD2 | TRBJ2-1 | TRBV7-2 | once
TGTGCCAGTAGTATCGGGACTAGCGGGAGTCCGAATACGCAGTATTTT | CASSIGTSGSPNTQYF | TRBD2 | TRBJ2-3 | TRBV19 | NA
TGTGCCAGTAGTATGGGGGGGGTCCGTGCGAACACTGAAGCTTTCTTT | CASSMGGVRANTEAFF | NA | TRBJ1-1 | TRBV19 | once
TGCGCCAGCAGTGAGTCACTGGGACAGGGGACCTACGAGCAGTACTTC | CASSESLGQGTYEQYF | TRBD1 | TRBJ2-7 | TRBV10-2 | once
TGTGCCAGCAGTTATCAGGGAACGAGCAATCAGCCCCAGCATTTT | CASSYQGTSNQPQHF | NA | TRBJ1-5 | TRBV6-6 | few
TGTGCCAGCAGCTTATACGGTAGCTCCTACGAGCAGTACTTC | CASSLYGSSYEQYF | NA | TRBJ2-7 | TRBV11-1 | few
TGCGCCAGCCGTAGCGGGAGGGTCCAAGAGACCCAGTACTTC | CASRSGRVQETQYF | TRBD2 | TRBJ2-5 | TRBV10-2 | NA
TGTGCCAGCAGCTTAGTGGGCATCCCCACTGAAGCTTTCTTT | CASSLVGIPTEAFF | NA | TRBJ1-1 | TRBV7-2 | once
TGTGCCAGCAGCACTGGGACAGCCATTACTAACTATGGCTACACCTTC | CASSTGTAITNYGYTF | TRBD1 | TRBJ1-2 | TRBV5-6 | once
TGTGCCAGCAGCTTAGTCCCCGCCAGGGCAGATACGCAGTATTTT | CASSLVPARADTQYF | NA | TRBJ2-3 | TRBV7-2 | NA
TGTGCCAGCAGCAAAGGCACCTCTAGCGGGAGATCCTACGAGCAGTACTTC | CASSKGTSSGRSYEQYF | NA | TRBJ2-7 | TRBV21-1 | NA
TGTGCCAGCAGTACCCAGACTAGAAGCACCGGGGAGCTGTTTTTT | CASSTQTRSTGELFF | NA | TRBJ2-2 | TRBV6-5 | NA
TGTGCCAGCAGTGTAGAGACAGGGTCGCATCAGCCCCAGCATTTT | CASSVETGSHQPQHF | TRBD1 | TRBJ1-5 | TRBV2 | NA
TGTGCCAGCAGCTTGAACCCGGGCGGGAGTGGCACAGATACGCAGTATTTT | CASSLNPGGSGTDTQYF | TRBD2 | TRBJ2-3 | TRBV5-8 | NA
TGTGCCAGCAGCCCAAGACAGGGGCAGATTGAAAAACTGTTTTTT | CASSPRQGQIEKLFF | TRBD1 | TRBJ1-4 | TRBV9 | few
TGTGCCACCAGCATCGAGGGAGCGAGTAAGCAGTTCTTC | CATSIEGASKQFF | NA | TRBJ2-1 | TRBV15 | NA
TGTGCCACCAGTCAGTCCTCCTACACTGAAGCTTTCTTT | CATSQSSYTEAFF | NA | TRBJ1-1 | TRBV24-1 | NA
TGCGCCAGCAGCTTGGGCCCGCGCTCGGGTGACAATGAGCAGTTCTTC | CASSLGPRSGDNEQFF | NA | TRBJ2-1 | TRBV5-1 | NA
TGTGCCAGCAGCCGGACCGGACTAGCGGGAGCCGGGGAGCTGTTTTTT | CASSRTGLAGAGELFF | TRBD2 | TRBJ2-2 | TRBV7-2 | few
TGTGCCAGCAGTGGACTCTCGGATACGCAGTATTTT | CASSGLSDTQYF | NA | TRBJ2-3 | TRBV6-6 | NA
TGTGCCAGCAGCATACGACAGGGAGTACAGAATGAGCAGTTCTTC | CASSIRQGVQNEQFF | TRBD1 | TRBJ2-1 | TRBV6-5 | NA
TGTGCCAGCAGTTACTCGCGATCAGCGGGATCCTACGAGCAGTACTTC | CASSYSRSAGSYEQYF | TRBD2 | TRBJ2-7 | TRBV6-5 | once
TGCGCCAGCAGCCACTCGATTCAGGGGGCCACTGAAGCTTTCTTT | CASSHSIQGATEAFF | TRBD1 | TRBJ1-1 | TRBV4-3 | few
TGTGCCATCAGTCAGGGACAGGGTTACGAGCAGTACTTC | CAISQGQGYEQYF | TRBD1 | TRBJ2-7 | TRBV10-3 | NA
TGTGCCAGCAGTAATACAGGGCCTAGCAATCAGCCCCAGCATTTT | CASSNTGPSNQPQHF | NA | TRBJ1-5 | TRBV6-5 | NA
TGTGCCAGCAGCGGTTCGGGACACTTCTCTGGAAACACCATATATTTT | CASSGSGHFSGNTIYF | NA | TRBJ1-3 | TRBV9 | NA
TGTGCCAGCTCCCAGGGTGCACCTAATAATTCACCCCTCCACTTT | CASSQGAPNNSPLHF | NA | TRBJ1-6 | TRBV2 | NA
TGTGCCAGCAGCTTAGTAGCAGGAGGGGCGAGCACCGGGGAGCTGTTTTTT | CASSLVAGGASTGELFF | NA | TRBJ2-2 | TRBV11-2 | NA
TGCGCCAGCAGCGTTAGCGGGAGGGCCCGTGGCACCGGGGAGCTGTTTTTT | CASSVSGRARGTGELFF | TRBD2 | TRBJ2-2 | TRBV5-1 | NA
TGCAGCGTTCAGGGGGCCGCCTTGTACGAGCAGTACTTC | CSVQGAALYEQYF | TRBD1 | TRBJ2-7 | TRBV29-1 | NA
TGCAGTGCTAGTGACCGTATGGTGGGGGGTATCAATGAGCAGTTCTTC | CSASDRMVGGINEQFF | NA | TRBJ2-1 | TRBV20-1 | NA